These T cell receptor beta chains were read from a single sample in a study of shared clonotypes between healthy human individuals. The data were produced by immunoSEQ multiplex PCR, yet TCRdb's version contains in-frame clones alone and is incomplete. This sample has approximately 720,000 clones, with about three quarters found just once. Sequences were obtained from memory CD4+ T cells sorted from blood. The receptors were gathered from a woman in her twenties or thirties in good health. The CDR3 runs from the conserved cysteine through the conserved F or W. A D gene is named only where the DNA matches it firmly. For some rows the clone size is stated as once, few or many, or as a class when expanded; others skip it.

V	size	J	D	CDR3	DNA
TRBV5-1	NA	TRBJ2-3	NA	CASSLVGTSTDTQYF	TGCGCCAGCAGCTTGGTTGGGACTAGCACAGATACGCAGTATTTT
TRBV28	NA	TRBJ1-2	TRBD1	CASRPFTGGANYGYTF	TGTGCCAGCAGACCCTTCACAGGGGGAGCTAACTATGGCTACACCTTC
TRBV18	NA	TRBJ2-7	TRBD2	CASSPPSTSGRASEQYF	TGTGCCAGCTCACCACCGTCGACTAGCGGGAGGGCCTCCGAGCAGTACTTC
TRBV27	NA	TRBJ1-5	TRBD1	CASSRTGASNQPQHF	TGTGCCAGCAGTCGGACAGGGGCTAGCAATCAGCCCCAGCATTTT
TRBV7-9	NA	TRBJ2-7	NA	CASSLQVARAHEQYF	TGTGCCAGCAGCCTTCAGGTCGCCAGGGCACACGAGCAGTACTTC
TRBV28	NA	TRBJ2-1	TRBD1	CASSSFRGNEQFF	TGTGCCAGCAGTTCTTTCAGGGGGAATGAGCAGTTCTTC
TRBV29-1	few	TRBJ2-1	NA	CRAARTYEQFF	TGCCGAGCCGCTCGGACGTATGAGCAGTTCTTC
TRBV5-1	NA	TRBJ2-1	NA	CASSMGRSSYNEQFF	TGCGCCAGCAGTATGGGGAGAAGCTCCTACAATGAGCAGTTCTTC
TRBV29-1	once	TRBJ2-3	NA	CSARLDSDTDTQYF	TGCAGCGCCAGACTAGACTCGGACACAGATACGCAGTATTTT
TRBV11-2	NA	TRBJ1-2	TRBD1	CASSSPQGARMVGGYTF	TGTGCCAGCAGCAGCCCTCAGGGGGCGCGTATGGTGGGAGGCTACACCTTC
TRBV19	NA	TRBJ2-1	TRBD1	CASRDRGQVSEQFF	TGTGCCAGTAGAGACAGGGGGCAGGTTAGTGAGCAGTTCTTC
TRBV2	NA	TRBJ2-1	NA	CASSLAISYNEQFF	TGTGCCAGCAGTCTAGCCATCTCCTACAATGAGCAGTTCTTC
TRBV21-1	NA	TRBJ2-7	NA	CASSKSRQGLYEQYF	TGTGCCAGCAGCAAGTCGAGACAGGGTCTCTACGAGCAGTACTTC
TRBV4-1	few	TRBJ1-2	TRBD1	CASSQVRTGVNYGYTF	TGCGCCAGCAGCCAAGTGAGGACAGGGGTTAACTATGGCTACACCTTC
TRBV5-1	NA	TRBJ2-1	NA	CASSLDSTYNEQFF	TGCGCCAGCAGCCTAGACTCGACCTACAATGAGCAGTTCTTC
TRBV6-4	NA	TRBJ2-6	NA	CASSPGMTSGANVLTF	TGTGCCAGCAGCCCCGGGATGACCTCTGGGGCCAACGTCCTGACTTTC
TRBV5-1	NA	TRBJ2-7	NA	CASSETGFSYEQYF	TGCGCCAGCAGCGAAACAGGGTTCTCCTACGAGCAGTACTTC
TRBV28	NA	TRBJ1-3	NA	CASSLLQGSGNTIYF	TGTGCCAGCAGTTTACTACAGGGCTCTGGAAACACCATATATTTT
TRBV7-2	NA	TRBJ2-7	TRBD2	CASSPGGSGRLSSYEQYF	TGTGCCAGCAGCCCCGGTGGTAGCGGGAGACTAAGCTCCTACGAGCAGTACTTC
TRBV18	NA	TRBJ2-7	TRBD2	CASSRTSGGEYEQYF	TGTGCCAGCTCACGGACTAGCGGAGGGGAATACGAGCAGTACTTC
TRBV28	NA	TRBJ2-7	NA	CASSFRGSDEQYF	TGTGCCAGCAGTTTCCGGGGGTCCGACGAGCAGTACTTC
TRBV15	NA	TRBJ2-7	NA	CATSSSPGTSEQYF	TGTGCCACCAGCAGCTCCCCCGGGACCTCCGAGCAGTACTTC
TRBV15	NA	TRBJ1-3	NA	CATSTGVGNTIYF	TGTGCCACCTCAACGGGGGTGGGAAACACCATATATTTT